This T cell receptor beta chain was identified in a study of blood T cells in healthy people across ages. Whole-study results and caveats: Bulk PBMC profiling left naive and antigen-experienced comparisons inconclusive.

The authors ran a second PCR of roughly 6 to 12 cycles using a sample-barcoded 5' primer and a J-beta primer mix. In TCRdb, the 5' RACE reads were re-called with MiXCR into one record per CDR3 protein. The sample has some 1,500,000 distinct CDR3 sequences, 35% to 45% seen once. The germline V gene encodes CDR1 SEHNR and CDR2 FQNEAQ (reference sequence). Deletions cut 5 bases from V and 7 bases from J, with 12 bases between. This CDR3 spans 13 amino acids. The sample holds a few counts of this clonotype. Its specificity is not known. The V gene is TRBV7-9, the J gene TRBJ1-3, with a tentative D call TRBD1 (5 bases). The specimen was blood. This clonotype originated in a woman aged 18-35 years in good health. For the CDR3, the DNA is TGTGCCAGCAGCAGCGGATGGGGGAACACCATATATTTT. Its protein is CASSSGWGNTIYF.